A single sample is the source of the 3 T cell receptor beta chains below, sequenced in a study of blood T cell repertoires in COVID-19. Sequenced by immunoSEQ multiplex PCR; TCRdb stores in-frame clones only, minus some. The profile covers hundreds of thousands of clones, with 75% to 90% appearing a single time and around 30% taken by the ten largest. The sequencing sample was made of peripheral blood. These TCRs come from a man aged 35 to 55 with acute or convalescent COVID-19.

The rearrangement links TRBV19 to TRBJ2-3; D uncertain. The CDR3 is 12 amino acids. Looked up from germline, CDR1 is LNHDA and CDR2 is SQIVND (reference sequence). Trimming left V 5 bases short and J 7 bases short, with 10 bases between. The CDR3 sequence: CASSPAAHTQYF. DNA of the CDR3: TGTGCCAGTAGTCCGGCGGCCCATACGCAGTATTTT.

This clone was recorded only once. Mismatch with germline at one junction end may stem from a read error. The DNA for the CDR3 is TGTGCCAGCAGTGACTCTGCTTCTACTAACACTGAAGCTTTCTTT. Encoded protein: CASSDSASTNTEAFF. V usage is TRBV6-5 and J usage is TRBJ1-1, with no clear D. Germline lookup yields CDR1 MNHEY and CDR2 SVGAGI. This CDR3 is built from 15 residues.

The chain uses TRBV7-2 and TRBJ2-6; 10 bases fit TRBD1. This CDR3 is 17 amino acids long. Germline trimming cut 4 bases from V and 4 bases from J; bases unmatched to any gene: 7. Germline CDR1 is SGHTA and CDR2 is FQGNSA. The CDR3 is CASSSGQGFAGANVLTF. The DNA for the CDR3 is TGTGCCAGCAGCTCGGGACAGGGGTTTGCCGGGGCCAACGTCCTGACTTTC.